A selection of T cell receptor beta chains follows, all from one sample in a study of blood T cell repertoires in COVID-19. Clones were read by immunoSEQ multiplex PCR, and TCRdb kept only the in-frame ones, dropping some. Among 68,000 or so clones listed, more than 85% were seen once. Sequencing input: peripheral blood. These receptors came from a middle-aged man with COVID-19, enrolled during active disease. The CDR3 runs from the conserved cysteine through the conserved F or W. Fields, in order: J gene, D gene, V gene, clone size, CDR3 protein, CDR3 DNA. A D gene is named only where the DNA matches it firmly. The size of a clone is reported for some rows only, either as once, few or many, or as a class for expanded clones.

j_gene: TRBJ1-4
d_gene: TRBD1
v_gene: TRBV5-6
abundance: -
CDR3aa: CASSSDRAGGEKLFF
CDR3nt: TGTGCCAGCAGCTCGGACAGGGCTGGAGGAGAAAAACTGTTTTTT

j_gene: TRBJ1-2
d_gene: TRBD1
v_gene: TRBV27
abundance: -
CDR3aa: CASSSTTGVANYGYTF
CDR3nt: TGTGCCAGCAGTTCCACGACAGGGGTAGCTAACTATGGCTACACCTTC

j_gene: TRBJ2-7
d_gene: TRBD1
v_gene: TRBV6-1
abundance: -
CDR3aa: CASSEMGQGVHEQYF
CDR3nt: TGTGCCAGCAGTGAAATGGGACAGGGGGTCCACGAGCAGTACTTC

j_gene: TRBJ1-2
d_gene: -
v_gene: TRBV6-6
abundance: -
CDR3aa: CASSYPDRRANYGYTF
CDR3nt: TGTGCCAGCAGTTACCCCGACAGAAGAGCAAACTATGGCTACACCTTC

j_gene: TRBJ2-1
d_gene: -
v_gene: TRBV4-2
abundance: -
CDR3aa: CASSQVTGWDEQFF
CDR3nt: TGTGCCAGCAGCCAAGTTACAGGGTGGGATGAGCAGTTCTTC

j_gene: TRBJ2-2
d_gene: TRBD2
v_gene: TRBV19
abundance: -
CDR3aa: CASTLSGVAGNGELFF
CDR3nt: TGTGCCAGTACCCTCTCAGGGGTAGCGGGGAACGGGGAGCTGTTTTTT

j_gene: TRBJ1-5
d_gene: TRBD1
v_gene: TRBV2
abundance: once
CDR3aa: CATRTGGNQPQHF
CDR3nt: TGTGCCACCCGGACAGGGGGCAATCAGCCCCAGCATTTT

j_gene: TRBJ1-5
d_gene: -
v_gene: TRBV18
abundance: -
CDR3aa: CASSPPGVQPQHF
CDR3nt: TGTGCCAGCTCACCACCAGGGGTTCAGCCCCAGCATTTT

j_gene: TRBJ2-5
d_gene: TRBD1
v_gene: TRBV5-1
abundance: -
CDR3aa: CASSSGQAQETQYF
CDR3nt: TGCGCCAGCAGCTCTGGACAGGCCCAAGAGACCCAGTACTTC

j_gene: TRBJ2-2
d_gene: -
v_gene: TRBV5-1
abundance: -
CDR3aa: CASSLEAGDGELFF
CDR3nt: TGCGCCAGCAGCTTGGAAGCAGGGGACGGGGAGCTGTTTTTT

j_gene: TRBJ2-7
d_gene: -
v_gene: TRBV5-1
abundance: -
CDR3aa: CASSLAPGFSYEQYF
CDR3nt: TGCGCCAGCAGCTTGGCCCCAGGGTTCTCATACGAGCAGTACTTC

j_gene: TRBJ2-5
d_gene: -
v_gene: TRBV19
abundance: -
CDR3aa: CASSMGFSQETQYF
CDR3nt: TGTGCCAGTAGCATGGGCTTCTCCCAAGAGACCCAGTACTTC

j_gene: TRBJ2-2
d_gene: -
v_gene: TRBV30
abundance: -
CDR3aa: CAWGGTGELFF
CDR3nt: TGTGCCTGGGGCGGGACCGGGGAGCTGTTTTTT

j_gene: TRBJ2-1
d_gene: TRBD1
v_gene: TRBV27
abundance: -
CDR3aa: CASRGQTFKNEQFF
CDR3nt: TGTGCCAGCAGGGGACAGACCTTTAAGAATGAGCAGTTCTTC

j_gene: TRBJ2-1
d_gene: -
v_gene: TRBV5-1
abundance: few
CDR3aa: CASSIWGVSNEQFF
CDR3nt: TGCGCCAGCAGCATCTGGGGGGTGAGCAATGAGCAGTTCTTC

j_gene: TRBJ1-5
d_gene: -
v_gene: TRBV11-2
abundance: -
CDR3aa: CASTGGVDQPQHF
CDR3nt: TGTGCCAGCACCGGAGGAGTGGATCAGCCCCAGCATTTT

j_gene: TRBJ2-5
d_gene: TRBD2
v_gene: TRBV2
abundance: few
CDR3aa: CASRAGLAGYEDF
CDR3nt: TGTGCCAGCAGAGCTGGACTAGCGGGGTACGAAGACTTC

j_gene: TRBJ1-1
d_gene: -
v_gene: TRBV14
abundance: -
CDR3aa: CASSPPQAMNTEAFF
CDR3nt: TGTGCCAGCAGCCCCCCTCAGGCGATGAACACTGAAGCTTTCTTT

j_gene: TRBJ2-3
d_gene: -
v_gene: TRBV20-1
abundance: -
CDR3aa: CSARVTDTQYF
CDR3nt: TGCAGTGCTAGAGTAACAGATACGCAGTATTTT

j_gene: TRBJ1-3
d_gene: -
v_gene: TRBV6-6
abundance: -
CDR3aa: CASSPAGAQYSGNTIYF
CDR3nt: TGTGCCAGCAGTCCCGCGGGGGCTCAATACTCTGGAAACACCATATATTTT

j_gene: TRBJ2-7
d_gene: -
v_gene: TRBV14
abundance: -
CDR3aa: CASSQDPGVSYEQYF
CDR3nt: TGTGCCAGCAGCCAAGATCCGGGGGTTAGCTACGAGCAGTACTTC

j_gene: TRBJ2-5
d_gene: TRBD2
v_gene: TRBV10-2
abundance: -
CDR3aa: CASSESGLAGGPDQYF
CDR3nt: TGCGCCAGCAGTGAGTCGGGGCTAGCGGGGGGGCCGGACCAGTACTTC

j_gene: TRBJ2-5
d_gene: -
v_gene: TRBV7-3
abundance: -
CDR3aa: CASSRATETQYF
CDR3nt: TGTGCCAGCAGCCGCGCAACGGAGACCCAGTACTTC

j_gene: TRBJ2-1
d_gene: -
v_gene: TRBV6-5
abundance: once
CDR3aa: CASSTDWDNEQFF
CDR3nt: TGTGCCAGCAGTACGGACTGGGACAATGAGCAGTTCTTC

j_gene: TRBJ2-5
d_gene: TRBD1
v_gene: TRBV28
abundance: -
CDR3aa: CASSPGQGRTQYF
CDR3nt: TGTGCCAGCAGTCCCGGACAGGGGAGGACCCAGTACTTC

j_gene: TRBJ2-7
d_gene: TRBD1
v_gene: TRBV3-1/TRBV3-2
abundance: -
CDR3aa: CASSQGGQGPSYEQYF
CDR3nt: TGTGCCAGCAGCCAAGGGGGACAGGGTCCCTCCTACGAGCAGTACTTC

j_gene: TRBJ2-5
d_gene: TRBD2
v_gene: TRBV4-1
abundance: once
CDR3aa: CASSQLAGASLKETQYF
CDR3nt: TGCGCCAGCAGCCAATTAGCGGGGGCATCCCTTAAAGAGACCCAGTACTTC

j_gene: TRBJ1-6
d_gene: -
v_gene: TRBV6-5
abundance: -
CDR3aa: CASSPGVSYNSPLHF
CDR3nt: TGTGCCAGCAGCCCAGGGGTCTCCTATAATTCACCCCTCCACTTT

j_gene: TRBJ1-5
d_gene: -
v_gene: TRBV4-2
abundance: once
CDR3aa: CASSQEVGGAQPQHF
CDR3nt: TGTGCCAGCAGCCAAGAAGTGGGCGGGGCCCAGCCCCAGCATTTT

j_gene: TRBJ2-1
d_gene: TRBD2
v_gene: TRBV30
abundance: -
CDR3aa: CAWSAGTSGGGKFF
CDR3nt: TGTGCCTGGAGTGCCGGGACTAGCGGGGGGGGGAAGTTCTTC

j_gene: TRBJ2-1
d_gene: TRBD2
v_gene: TRBV5-1
abundance: -
CDR3aa: CASSSDGTSPNEQFF
CDR3nt: TGCGCCAGCAGCTCGGATGGGACTAGCCCTAATGAGCAGTTCTTC

j_gene: TRBJ1-6
d_gene: TRBD1
v_gene: TRBV30
abundance: -
CDR3aa: CAWSVQGESPLHF
CDR3nt: TGTGCCTGGAGTGTACAGGGGGAATCACCCCTCCACTTT

j_gene: TRBJ2-2
d_gene: -
v_gene: TRBV6-5
abundance: -
CDR3aa: CASSRSRTGELFF
CDR3nt: TGTGCCAGCAGTCGCTCTAGAACCGGGGAGCTGTTTTTT

j_gene: TRBJ1-6
d_gene: -
v_gene: TRBV28
abundance: -
CDR3aa: CASSLYGGGHNSPLHF
CDR3nt: TGTGCCAGCAGTTTATACGGGGGAGGTCATAATTCACCCCTCCACTTT

j_gene: TRBJ2-5
d_gene: -
v_gene: TRBV6-5
abundance: -
CDR3aa: CASRWRQGGGETQYF
CDR3nt: TGTGCCAGCAGATGGAGGCAGGGGGGAGGAGAGACCCAGTACTTC

j_gene: TRBJ1-1
d_gene: -
v_gene: TRBV7-2
abundance: -
CDR3aa: CASSAALSNTEAFF
CDR3nt: TGTGCCAGCAGCGCGGCCCTCTCGAACACTGAAGCTTTCTTT

j_gene: TRBJ1-4
d_gene: -
v_gene: TRBV6-5
abundance: -
CDR3aa: CASGRKGGIEKLFF
CDR3nt: TGTGCCAGCGGAAGGAAGGGGGGGATTGAAAAACTGTTTTTT

j_gene: TRBJ2-7
d_gene: TRBD2
v_gene: TRBV28
abundance: -
CDR3aa: CASSALGTSGTYEQYF
CDR3nt: TGTGCCAGCAGTGCCCTTGGGACTAGCGGTACCTACGAGCAGTACTTC

j_gene: TRBJ1-1
d_gene: -
v_gene: TRBV5-1
abundance: -
CDR3aa: CASRMQGNTEAFF
CDR3nt: TGCGCCAGCAGAATGCAGGGTAACACTGAAGCTTTCTTT

j_gene: TRBJ1-6
d_gene: -
v_gene: TRBV6-5
abundance: once
CDR3aa: CASSYSESSYNSPLHF
CDR3nt: TGTGCCAGCAGTTACTCGGAGAGCTCCTATAATTCACCCCTCCACTTT